The 31 T cell receptor beta chains below were found in one sample sequenced in a study of blood T cells in healthy people across ages. The use of a sample-barcoded 5' primer and a J-beta primer mix characterized a second PCR of about 7 to 12 cycles. Each CDR3 protein gets one entry after TCRdb re-called the 5' RACE reads with MiXCR. This table holds about 800,000 distinct CDR3 sequences, about 25% found once. The data also belong to a second study, concerning T cells of mothers and their children.

The specimen sequenced was blood. Receptors were obtained from a boy between 5 and 17 years old in good health.

This clonotype was detected only a few times. The rearrangement uses TRBV27 and TRBJ2-7; 15 bases match TRBD2. Germline V gene sequence: CDR1 MNHEY, CDR2 SMNVEV (reference sequence). J was trimmed by 3 bases and V by 1 base; bases with no gene match: 7. This CDR3 contains 18 residues. CDR3 nucleotide sequence: TGTGCCAGCAGTTTATATGGACTAGCGGGAGGGCCTGGCTACGAGCAGTACTTC. Its protein is CASSLYGLAGGPGYEQYF.

The chain couples TRBV4-3 to TRBJ2-5, with a tentative D call TRBD2 (7 bases). The end of the DNA is better explained by TRBJ2-1, so the J call may be wrong. The V gene's germline CDR1 is LGHNA and CDR2 YSLEER. The CDR3 runs to 15 residues. The CDR3 nucleotides read TGCGCCAGCAGCCGAACTCGGCGGGGGCCCAATGAGCAGTTCTTC. The encoded protein is CASSRTRRGPNEQFF.

The gene calls are TRBV18 and TRBJ1-1; tentatively, D is TRBD1 (6 bases). Germline CDR1 is KGHSH and CDR2 is LQKENI. Trimming left V 5 bases short and J 1 base short, with 11 bases between. The CDR3 extends over 14 amino acids. CDR3 bases: TGTGCCAGCTCAGCAGACAGGAGGAACACTGAAGCTTTCTTT. Translating gives CASSADRRNTEAFF.

The genes are TRBV6-2 or TRBV6-3 and TRBJ2-5; TRBD2 agrees at 8 bases. The end of the DNA aligns better with TRBJ2-7, so the J call may be wrong. This CDR3 is built from 14 residues. Germline CDR1 MNHEY, CDR2 SVGEGT. This CDR3 is CASSGGLATYEQYF. The CDR3 DNA is TGTGCCAGCAGCGGAGGACTAGCAACCTACGAGCAGTACTTC.

This clonotype was counted at least ten times. V and J are TRBV6-5 and TRBJ2-5, with D possibly being TRBD1 or TRBD2 (6 bases each). V was clipped by 6 bases and J by 6 bases, with 17 bases between them. The CDR3 length is 14 residues. Germline CDR1 and CDR2: MNHEY and SVGAGI. In nucleotides, the CDR3 is TGTGCCAGCAGCCGACACAGGGAGGTTAAGACCCAGTACTTC. This gives the protein CASSRHREVKTQYF.

The chain uses TRBV5-1 and TRBJ2-1; possibly TRBD1 for D (5 bases). This CDR3 is built from 14 residues. Trimming pared 0 bases from V and 6 bases from J, leaving 10 bases between. Germline V lookup: CDR1 SGHRS, CDR2 YFSETQ. The CDR3 region has the DNA TGCGCCAGCAGCTTGGCTCGTCAGGGCAATGAGCAGTTCTTC. Translating it yields CASSLARQGNEQFF.

In this sample, this clonotype turned up a few times. The genes are TRBV7-9 and TRBJ1-1; no firm D call. The length of the CDR3 is 13 residues. Germline V gene sequence: CDR1 SEHNR, CDR2 FQNEAQ (reference sequence). Trimming removed 0 bases from V and 8 bases from J, with 10 bases in between. The CDR3 DNA reads TGTGCCAGCAGCTTAGCGGAACCCAGCGAAGCTTTCTTT. This codes for CASSLAEPSEAFF. The entire variable domain, with the rest obtained from reference TRBV7-9 and TRBJ1-1, is as follows: DTGVSQNPRHKITKRGQNVTFRCDPISEHNRLYWYRQTLGQGPEFLTYFQNEAQLEKSRLLSDRFSAERPKGSFSTLEIQRTEQGDSAMYLCASSLAEPSEAFFGQGTRLTVV.

This clonotype appeared a few times. The rearrangement links TRBV3-1 to TRBJ2-2; D is perhaps TRBD2 (6 bases). This CDR3 is 15 amino acids long. Germline CDR1 and CDR2: LGHDT and YNNKEL (reference sequence). Trimming removed 3 bases from V and 0 bases from J, with 8 bases in between. The DNA of the CDR3 is TGTGCCAGCAGCCACGGGGGATCGAACACCGGGGAGCTGTTTTTT. It codes for CASSHGGSNTGELFF.

This chain links TRBV12-3 or TRBV12-4 with TRBJ1-2; unclear D gene. The CDR3 runs to 17 residues. Between the trimmed V and J ends, which lost 6 bases and 1 base, there was a span of 21 bases. The CDR3 sequence is CASSPVFPGVNNYGYTF. In DNA, the CDR3 is TGTGCCAGCAGCCCCGTTTTCCCCGGGGTGAATAACTATGGCTACACCTTC.

This clonotype came up a few times. The rearrangement joins TRBV28 to TRBJ2-4; TRBD1 matches 8 bases. This CDR3 is built from 17 residues. Germline loops: CDR1 MDHEN, CDR2 SYDVKM. After removal of 3 bases from V and 0 bases from J, the junction contained 7 bases not matched to a gene. CDR3: CASSFPGQGLAKNIQYF. As DNA, the CDR3 is TGTGCCAGCAGTTTCCCCGGACAGGGTCTAGCCAAAAACATTCAGTACTTC.

The rearrangement uses TRBV6-5 and TRBJ1-4, with TRBD1 matching 7 bases. The V gene end was trimmed by 8 bases and the J gene end by 5 bases; junction bases not matched to a gene: 8. The V gene's germline CDR1 is MNHEY and CDR2 SVGAGI. The CDR3 runs 14 residues. The DNA of the CDR3 is TGTGCCAGCGGCGACGGGACAGCAAATGAAAAACTGTTTTTT. Its protein product is CASGDGTANEKLFF.

This clonotype was detected a few times. The rearrangement joins TRBV20-1 to TRBJ1-1; D call uncertain. Germline CDR1 and CDR2: DFQATT and SNEGSKA (reference sequence). The CDR3 consists of 12 residues. Trimming took 5 bases from V and 1 from J, leaving 8 bases between them. The CDR3 is CSASRRNTEAFF. The CDR3 DNA reads TGCAGTGCTTCAAGGAGGAACACTGAAGCTTTCTTT.

The gene calls are TRBV14 and TRBJ1-2; D not certain. The CDR3 has 13 residues. Per germline, CDR1 SGHDN and CDR2 FVKESK. V shed 1 base and J shed 8 bases, with 11 bases lying between them. CDR3 residues: CASSQAEERGYTF. CDR3 nucleotides: TGTGCCAGCAGCCAAGCTGAGGAGAGGGGCTACACCTTC.

The rearrangement links TRBV4-3 to TRBJ2-2; D may be TRBD2 (6 bases). V lost 0 bases, J lost 3 bases, and 11 bases lay in between. The CDR3 is 16 residues long. Germline CDR1 LGHNA, CDR2 YSLEER. DNA of the CDR3: TGCGCCAGCAGCCAAGACGGGGGATTATACACCGGGGAGCTGTTTTTT. Its translation: CASSQDGGLYTGELFF.

Regarding this clonotype: The junction departs from the called germline gene at one end, perhaps through a read error. This chain links TRBV10-3 with TRBJ2-5; 8 bases match TRBD1. The CDR3 length is 13 residues. Germline V lookup: CDR1 ENHRY, CDR2 SYGVKD. CDR3 region: CAVSEGQVYEQYF. The DNA for the CDR3 is TGTGCCGTCAGTGAGGGACAGGTCTACGAACAGTACTTC.

This CDR3 is CASSALLGGDTGELFF. In DNA form, the CDR3 reads TGTGCCAGCAGTGCCTTACTAGGGGGAGACACCGGGGAGCTGTTTTTT. The chain carries TRBV12-3 or TRBV12-4 and TRBJ2-2; a weak D match, TRBD1 (6 bases). CDR3 length: 16 residues. Trimming stripped 5 bases from V and 3 bases from J, with 16 bases between.

The chain combines TRBV28 with TRBJ2-1; 8 bases match TRBD2. CDR3 length: 13 amino acids. The germline gives CDR1 MDHEN, CDR2 SYDVKM. V gave up 5 bases and J gave up 9 bases; unmatched junction bases: 6. CDR3 bases: TGTGCCAGCAGTCTGAGCGGGAGCAGTGAGCAGTTCTTC. Translating gives CASSLSGSSEQFF.

The chain combines TRBV20-1 with TRBJ1-5, with unresolved D. The V and J ends lost 6 bases and 0 bases respectively, with 15 bases between them. CDR1 and CDR2 from the germline V gene are DFQATT and SNEGSKA (reference sequence). This CDR3 is built from 15 residues. The CDR3 protein is CSANSRHYSNQPQHF. CDR3 in DNA: TGCAGTGCCAACAGCCGGCATTATAGCAATCAGCCCCAGCATTTT.

The gene calls are TRBV7-8 and TRBJ2-7; D is unclear. The V end lost 1 base, the J end lost 2 bases, and 12 bases lay between the germline ends. Germline V gene lookup returns CDR1 SGHVS and CDR2 FQNEAQ. CDR3 length equals 15 residues. CDR3 nucleotides: TGTGCCAGCAGCTTAGTGGGTGCAGCAGCCTACGAGCAGTACTTC. Its translation: CASSLVGAAAYEQYF.

This clonotype was seen only once. The junction does not match germline at one end; this may be a read error. This chain links TRBV28 with TRBJ2-5; no clear D gene. This CDR3 is built from 13 residues. Germline V gives CDR1 MDHEN, CDR2 SYDVKM. The CDR3: CASSEPYQEAQYF. For the CDR3, the DNA is TGTGCCAGCAGCGAACCGTACCAAGAGGCCCAGTACTTC.

This clonotype was found a few times. The V gene is TRBV18, the J gene TRBJ2-1; D is possibly TRBD1 (5 bases). The CDR3 spans 15 residues. Deletions cut 6 bases from V and 2 bases from J, with 14 bases between. Germline CDR1 and CDR2: KGHSH and LQKENI. In nucleotides, the CDR3 is TGTGCCAGCTCTGCGGCAGGGATCACCTACAATGAGCAGTTCTTC. Translating gives CASSAAGITYNEQFF.

This clonotype came up a few times. This chain links TRBV28 with TRBJ1-6; D might be TRBD1 (6 bases). V shed 7 bases and J shed 7 bases, with 23 bases lying between them. Per the germline V gene, CDR1 is MDHEN and CDR2 is SYDVKM. CDR3 length: 17 amino acids. The CDR3 loop reads CASKSSGGEGWNSPLHF. The CDR3 region has the DNA TGTGCCAGCAAATCGTCGGGGGGCGAAGGTTGGAATTCACCCCTCCACTTT. Complete variable domain (other parts from reference TRBV28 and TRBJ1-6): DVKVTQSSRYLVKRTGEKVFLECVQDMDHENMFWYRQDPGLGLRLIYFSYDVKMKEKGDIPEGYSVSREKKERFSLILESASTNQTSMYLCASKSSGGEGWNSPLHFGNGTRLTVT.

This clonotype has just a few counts. Compared with germline, one end of the junction differs, possibly owing to a read error. This rearrangement joins TRBV29-1 to TRBJ2-5; perhaps D is TRBD1 or TRBD2 (6 bases each). The germline gives CDR1 SQVTM, CDR2 ANQGSEA. CDR3 length equals 15 residues. The DNA of the CDR3 is TGCAGCTTTGAGCCCCGGGGGCAAGATGGAGAGACCCAGTACTTC. As protein: CSFEPRGQDGETQYF.

This clonotype has only a few counts. The chain uses TRBV28 and TRBJ1-5; the D gene is possibly TRBD1 (5 bases). The germline gives CDR1 MDHEN, CDR2 SYDVKM. This CDR3 contains 15 residues. V was trimmed by 7 bases and J by 0 bases, leaving 13 bases between them. The CDR3 spells CASTTGGNSNQPQHF. In DNA, the CDR3 is TGTGCCAGCACCACAGGAGGGAATAGCAATCAGCCCCAGCATTTT.

This clonotype was found a few times. The chain recombines TRBV9 with TRBJ1-3, with a tentative D call TRBD1 (6 bases). This CDR3 comprises 14 residues. CDR1 is SGDLS, CDR2 YYNGEE, per germline. V lost 0 bases and J lost 3, with 7 bases in between. The CDR3 protein is CASSVATGGNTIYF. CDR3 nucleotides: TGTGCCAGCAGCGTAGCGACAGGTGGAAACACCATATATTTT.

In its sample, this clonotype was seen a few times. CDR3 coding DNA: TGTGCCAGCAGTTTATTTAGCGGAGGTGCAGATACGCAGTATTTT. Amino acids: CASSLFSGGADTQYF. This sequence joins TRBV27 and TRBJ2-3, with a tentative D call TRBD2 (6 bases). The germline V and J ends were trimmed by 1 base and 4 bases, with 12 bases remaining between them. Germline V lookup: CDR1 MNHEY, CDR2 SMNVEV (reference sequence). The CDR3 length is 15 residues.

This clonotype was seen a handful of times. This rearrangement joins TRBV20-1 to TRBJ2-3, with 14 bases that match TRBD2. Losses at the gene ends were 1 base for V and 1 base for J; bases not matched to a gene: 10. The CDR3 loop spans 19 amino acids. CDR1 is DFQATT, CDR2 SNEGSKA, per germline (reference sequence). CDR3 in DNA: TGCAGTGCTAGAGGTCGAATCCGGGGACTAGCGGGGGGCACAGATACGCAGTATTTT. The encoded protein is CSARGRIRGLAGGTDTQYF.

This clonotype was picked up a small number of times. The chain joins TRBV5-1 to TRBJ1-3; 7 positions agree with TRBD1. Trimming at V came to 2 bases and at J to 0 bases, leaving 2 bases not matched to a gene. Germline-derived CDR1 and CDR2 are SGHRS and YFSETQ. The CDR3 loop spans 15 amino acids. CDR3 in DNA: TGCGCCAGCAGCTTCGGGACAGACTCTGGAAACACCATATATTTT. It encodes CASSFGTDSGNTIYF.

The chain joins TRBV7-9 to TRBJ2-7; 10 nucleotides line up with TRBD2. This CDR3 is built from 15 residues. V lost 5 bases and J lost 2; bases outside the gene matches: 6. Germline V lookup: CDR1 SEHNR, CDR2 FQNEAQ (reference sequence). CDR3 protein: CASSRRLAGPYEQYF. CDR3 in DNA: TGTGCCAGCAGCCGCCGACTAGCGGGCCCCTACGAGCAGTACTTC.

This clonotype has a count of ten or more. The rearrangement uses TRBV28 and TRBJ2-7, with D possibly matching TRBD2 (5 bases). This CDR3 is built from 15 residues. Looked up from germline, CDR1 is MDHEN and CDR2 is SYDVKM. Trimming shortened V by 8 bases and J by 0 bases, and 17 bases separated the two germline ends. The CDR3 spells CASDRGGLSSYEQYF. CDR3 sequence (DNA): TGTGCCAGCGACCGGGGTGGGCTGAGCTCCTACGAGCAGTACTTC.

In its sample, this clonotype was seen many times. V gene TRBV6-5 combines with J gene TRBJ1-2; D gene ambiguous. The CDR3 is 13 residues long. CDR1 MNHEY and CDR2 SVGAGI come from the germline V gene. V was pared by 4 bases and J by 2 bases, with 8 bases between. The CDR3 here is CASSLTQNYGYTF. The CDR3 nucleotides read TGTGCCAGCAGTTTGACACAGAACTATGGCTACACCTTC.